This T cell receptor beta chain comes out of a study of blood T cell repertoires in COVID-19. For the study at large: Samples came from the United States, Italy and Spain, spanning acute and convalescent COVID-19.

Residents of about two dozen US areas, aged roughly 18 to 95 years, made up the participants. The J segment lost 6 bases and the V segment lost 5 bases, leaving 3 bases of the junction unmatched. The V gene's germline CDR1 is KGHSH and CDR2 LQKENI. This CDR3 has 14 amino acids. Using immunoSEQ multiplex PCR, the repertoire was profiled, and TCRdb retains in-frame clones only, with some absent. Here the sample spans hundreds of thousands of clones, roughly nine tenths being singletons. The TCR comes from a woman aged 30 to 39 who had recovered from COVID-19. The V and J genes are TRBV18 and TRBJ2-2; 10 bases agree with TRBD1. The sequencing sample was made of PBMCs or T cells enriched from blood (not recorded which). The CDR3 reads CASSAGQGSGELFF. In DNA form, the CDR3 reads TGTGCCAGCTCAGCGGGACAGGGGTCCGGGGAGCTGTTTTTT.